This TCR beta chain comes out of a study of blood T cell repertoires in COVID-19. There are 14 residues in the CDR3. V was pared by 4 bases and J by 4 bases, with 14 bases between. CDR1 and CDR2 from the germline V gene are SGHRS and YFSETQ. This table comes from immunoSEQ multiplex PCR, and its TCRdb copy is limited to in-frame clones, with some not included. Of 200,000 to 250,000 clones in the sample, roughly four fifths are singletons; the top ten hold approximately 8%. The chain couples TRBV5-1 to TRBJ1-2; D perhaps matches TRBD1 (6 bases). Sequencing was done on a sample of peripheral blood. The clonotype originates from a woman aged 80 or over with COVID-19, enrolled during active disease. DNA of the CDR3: TGCGCCAGCAGCGTATCGGGGACAACCTATGGCTACACCTTC. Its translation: CASSVSGTTYGYTF.